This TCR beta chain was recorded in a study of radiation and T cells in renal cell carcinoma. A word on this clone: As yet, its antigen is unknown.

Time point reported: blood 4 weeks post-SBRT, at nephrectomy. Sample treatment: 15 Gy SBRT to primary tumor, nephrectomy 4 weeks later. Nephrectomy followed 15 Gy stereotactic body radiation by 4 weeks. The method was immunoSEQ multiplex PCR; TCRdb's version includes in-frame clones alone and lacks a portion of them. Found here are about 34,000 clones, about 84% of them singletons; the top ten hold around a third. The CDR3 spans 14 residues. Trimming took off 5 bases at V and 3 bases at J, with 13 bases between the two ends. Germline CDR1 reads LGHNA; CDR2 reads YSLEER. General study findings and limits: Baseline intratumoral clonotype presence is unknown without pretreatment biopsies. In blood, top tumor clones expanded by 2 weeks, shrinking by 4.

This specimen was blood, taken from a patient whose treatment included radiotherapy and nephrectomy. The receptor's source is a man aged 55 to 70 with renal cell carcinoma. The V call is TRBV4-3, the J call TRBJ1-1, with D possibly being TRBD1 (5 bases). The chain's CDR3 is CASSSTGRDTEAFF. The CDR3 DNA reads TGCGCCAGCAGCTCAACAGGTAGGGACACTGAAGCTTTCTTT.